This TCR beta chain was observed in a study of CD4 T cells in relation to SARS-CoV-2 and coronaviruses. About the research overall: After around 10 days of antigen culture, PBMC TCR beta CDR3s were sequenced. The HLA restriction of the shared crossreactive spike epitopes was mapped.

Measured with immunoSEQ multiplex PCR; TCRdb has only the in-frame clones, and not every one. This sample has 35,000 or so clones, with 70% to 85% found just once. Details on this clone: Antigen: not known.

For approximately 10 days, around 91,000 sorted CD4+ cells grew with T cell-depleted PBMCs and CEF. The V and J ends lost 1 base and 1 base respectively, with 8 bases between them. The CDR3 loop spans 15 amino acids. Germline loops: CDR1 MGHRA, CDR2 YSYEKL. Overall study results and limits: No donor gave both pre-pandemic and post-infection samples.

The sequence was obtained from an adult with COVID-19. This rearrangement joins TRBV4-1 to TRBJ1-5; D possibly corresponds to TRBD1 (6 bases). Source material: memory CD4+ T cells from PBMCs, cultured in vitro. CDR3 sequence reads: CASSQVTGSNQPQHF. The DNA for the CDR3 is TGCGCCAGCAGCCAAGTAACAGGGAGCAATCAGCCCCAGCATTTT.